Sequencing of this TCR beta chain was carried out in a study of blood T cell repertoires in COVID-19. Original data processing: Reference gene primer amplification in the assay estimated nucleated cell counts. Only in-frame clones appear in the TCRdb table, and some are missing; sequencing was by immunoSEQ multiplex PCR. D and trimming were read from the DNA, whereas the V and J calls and clone size are those reported in that table. There are approximately 200,000 clones in the sample; roughly 83% occur only once, and 7.4% lies in the top ten. The V gene's germline CDR1 is MNHEY and CDR2 SMNVEV (reference sequence). V lost 7 bases and J lost 2; bases outside the gene matches: 7. This CDR3 spans 15 amino acids.

What was sequenced was peripheral blood. The gene calls are TRBV27 and TRBJ2-3, with 9 positions matching TRBD2. This clonotype was sampled from a woman between 45 and 65 years old with acute or convalescent COVID-19. The chain's CDR3 is CASNGAGGLTDTQYF. The CDR3 nucleotides read TGTGCCAGCAACGGAGCGGGGGGCCTCACAGATACGCAGTATTTT.